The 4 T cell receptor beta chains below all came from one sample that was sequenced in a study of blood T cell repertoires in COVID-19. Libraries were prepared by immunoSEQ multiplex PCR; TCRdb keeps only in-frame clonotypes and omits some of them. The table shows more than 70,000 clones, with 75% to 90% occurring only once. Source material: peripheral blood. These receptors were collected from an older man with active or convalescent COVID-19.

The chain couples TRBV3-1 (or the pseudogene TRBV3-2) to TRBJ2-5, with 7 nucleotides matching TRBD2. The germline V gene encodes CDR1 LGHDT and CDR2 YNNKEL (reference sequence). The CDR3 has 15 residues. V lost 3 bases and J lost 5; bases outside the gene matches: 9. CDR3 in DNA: TGTGCCAGCAGCCACGGACTAGGTAGTGTTGAGACCCAGTACTTC. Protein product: CASSHGLGSVETQYF.

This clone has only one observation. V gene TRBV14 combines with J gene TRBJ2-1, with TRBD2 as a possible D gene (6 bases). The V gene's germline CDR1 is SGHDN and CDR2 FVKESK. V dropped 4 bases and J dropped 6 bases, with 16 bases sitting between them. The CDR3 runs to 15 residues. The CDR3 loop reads CASSLGTFLFNEQFF. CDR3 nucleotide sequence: TGTGCCAGCAGCCTCGGGACTTTCCTCTTCAATGAGCAGTTCTTC. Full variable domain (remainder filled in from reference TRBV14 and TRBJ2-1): EAGVTQFPSHSVIEKGQTVTLRCDPISGHDNLYWYRRVMGKEIKFLLHFVKESKQDESGMPNNRFLAERTGGTYSTLKVQPAELEDSGVYFCASSLGTFLFNEQFFGPGTRLTVL.

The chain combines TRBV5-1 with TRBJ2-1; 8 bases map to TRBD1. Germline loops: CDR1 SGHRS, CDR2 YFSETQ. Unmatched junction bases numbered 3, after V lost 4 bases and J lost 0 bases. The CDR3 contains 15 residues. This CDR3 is CASSKTGDSYNEQFF. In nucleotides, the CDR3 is TGCGCCAGCAGCAAGACAGGGGACTCCTACAATGAGCAGTTCTTC.

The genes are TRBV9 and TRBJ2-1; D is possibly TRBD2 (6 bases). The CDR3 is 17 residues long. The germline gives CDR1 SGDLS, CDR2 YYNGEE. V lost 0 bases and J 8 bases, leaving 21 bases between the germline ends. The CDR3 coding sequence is TGTGCCAGCAGCGTAGATGGCGGGATGAGCCCGGCCGATGAGCAGTTCTTC. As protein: CASSVDGGMSPADEQFF.